This T cell receptor beta chain was identified in a study of T cell changes during pregnancy in multiple sclerosis. The data were produced by immunoSEQ multiplex PCR, yet TCRdb's version contains in-frame clones alone and is incomplete. The table includes approximately 70,000 clones, around nine tenths detected once. The J segment lost 5 bases and the V segment lost 1 base, leaving 4 bases of the junction unmatched. The CDR3 runs to 16 residues. Germline CDR1 is SGHAT and CDR2 is FQNNGV. This TCR derives from a female donor with multiple sclerosis, enrolled in a pregnancy study. The chain employs TRBV11-2 and TRBJ2-5; 13 bases line up with TRBD2. The material was peripheral blood, obtained in the third trimester of pregnancy. The CDR3 is CASSLGGLAGMETQYF. In DNA form, the CDR3 reads TGTGCCAGCAGCTTAGGGGGACTAGCGGGAATGGAGACCCAGTACTTC. The whole variable domain, remainder taken from reference TRBV11-2 and TRBJ2-5, is EAGVAQSPRYKIIEKRQSVAFWCNPISGHATLYWYQQILGQGPKLLIQFQNNGVVDDSQLPKDRFSAERLKGVDSTLKIQPAKLEDSAVYLCASSLGGLAGMETQYFGPGTRLLVL.